Listed below are T cell receptor beta chains from one sample, sequenced in a study of T cell responses to AZD1222 COVID-19 vaccine. Assay: immunoSEQ multiplex PCR; the TCRdb copy retains only in-frame clones and omits some. The table shows around 80,000 clones, with 70% to 90% occurring only once. The source material was peripheral blood, sampled 28 days after the second AZD1222 dose. The receptors derive from an adult who received the AZD1222 COVID-19 vaccine. Both conserved end residues are part of each CDR3. D genes are given only for firm matches. Some rows have no size entry. The others give once, few or many, or a class for an expanded clone.

v_call,clone_size,j_call,d_call,cdr3_nt,cdr3_aa
TRBV5-1,NA,TRBJ2-1,NA,TGCGCCAGCAGCTTGGGGAATGAGCAGTTCTTC,CASSLGNEQFF
TRBV4-1,NA,TRBJ1-4,NA,TGCGCCAGCAGCCAAGACTTCTATCGGGATGGGGGGGGTGAAAAACTGTTTTTT,CASSQDFYRDGGGEKLFF
TRBV18,NA,TRBJ2-3,NA,TGTGCCAGCTCACTACGTAGGGATACGCAGTATTTT,CASSLRRDTQYF
TRBV28,few,TRBJ2-7,NA,TGTGCCAGCAGGGGGTGGGGGGCCAGCCTAAACGAGCAGTACTTC,CASRGWGASLNEQYF
TRBV6-5,NA,TRBJ1-2,NA,TGTGCCAGCAAATCTACTAACTATGGCTACACCTTC,CASKSTNYGYTF
TRBV30,NA,TRBJ1-1,NA,TGTGCCTGGAGTCAGCAGCGGACTGAAGCTTTCTTT,CAWSQQRTEAFF
TRBV7-8,NA,TRBJ2-3,NA,TGTGCCAGCAGACAAAACCCCCGGGACCGGCAGTATTTT,CASRQNPRDRQYF
TRBV6-5,few,TRBJ2-5,TRBD1,TGTGCCAGCACCAAGGGCAGGGGGCAAGAGACCCAGTACTTC,CASTKGRGQETQYF
TRBV30,once,TRBJ2-2,NA,TGTGCCTGGACCCCGGGACCTTCCACCGGGGAGCTGTTTTTT,CAWTPGPSTGELFF
TRBV12-3/TRBV12-4,NA,TRBJ1-2,NA,TGTGCCAGCAGTTTTAGGCGTAACTATGGCTACACCTTC,CASSFRRNYGYTF
TRBV18,NA,TRBJ1-1,TRBD1,TGTGCCAGCTCAACTGGGACAGGGAACACTGAAGCTTTCTTT,CASSTGTGNTEAFF
TRBV11-2,NA,TRBJ2-7,NA,TGTGCCAGCAGCTTAGGTGTCTTGCAGTACTTC,CASSLGVLQYF
TRBV7-9,NA,TRBJ1-6,TRBD1,TGTGCCAGCAGCTCGGGGACAGGGGTGAGGGCTAATTCACCCCTCCACTTT,CASSSGTGVRANSPLHF
TRBV9,NA,TRBJ2-5,NA,TGTGCCAGCAGCCTTTCCCCCCAACAAGAGACCCAGTACTTC,CASSLSPQQETQYF
TRBV19,once,TRBJ1-2,NA,TGTGCCAGTAGCACGACTCTATTAAATGGCTACACCTTC,CASSTTLLNGYTF
TRBV6-2/TRBV6-3,NA,TRBJ1-1,NA,TGTGCCAGCAGTTACTCAGGTGGGAACACTGAAGCTTTCTTT,CASSYSGGNTEAFF
TRBV14,NA,TRBJ2-1,TRBD2,TGTGCCAGCAATACGGGGGGGACCTACAATGAGCAGTTCTTC,CASNTGGTYNEQFF
TRBV15,NA,TRBJ2-3,NA,TGTGCCACCGGACGGATTACTAGCACAGATACGCAGTATTTT,CATGRITSTDTQYF
TRBV19,NA,TRBJ2-2,NA,TGTGCCAGTAGTGACTGGGGGCCCGGGGAGCTGTTTTTT,CASSDWGPGELFF
TRBV18,NA,TRBJ1-2,NA,TGTGCCAGCTCACAACCGGGCAGGGACTTTGGCTACACCTTC,CASSQPGRDFGYTF
TRBV27,NA,TRBJ2-1,NA,TGTGCCAGCAGTTTGAGCCTAGCTCTCTACAATGAGCAGTTCTTC,CASSLSLALYNEQFF
TRBV2,few,TRBJ1-6,NA,TGTGCCAGCAGTGCGATACAGGGCAGCTCACCCCTCCACTTT,CASSAIQGSSPLHF
TRBV5-1,NA,TRBJ2-5,TRBD1,TGCGCCAGCAGCTTGGGACAGGGTAGAGAGACCCAGTACTTC,CASSLGQGRETQYF
TRBV5-1,NA,TRBJ1-1,NA,TGCGCCAGCAGCTTGGCGGGGGGCCACACTGAAGCTTTCTTT,CASSLAGGHTEAFF
TRBV6-5,NA,TRBJ1-2,TRBD1,TGTGCCAGCAGTTACTCGTGGACAGGGACTAACTATGGCTACACCTTC,CASSYSWTGTNYGYTF
TRBV27,NA,TRBJ1-2,TRBD1,TGTGCCAGCAGTCCCCTCGACGCCGGACAGGGTGGCTACACCTTC,CASSPLDAGQGGYTF
TRBV4-1,NA,TRBJ2-1,NA,TGCGCCAGCAGCCACCAGGGTAATGGGGACAATGAGCAGTTCTTC,CASSHQGNGDNEQFF
TRBV29-1,NA,TRBJ2-3,NA,TGCAGCGCGACTCCGACTTCTACAGATACGCAGTATTTT,CSATPTSTDTQYF
TRBV28,NA,TRBJ1-2,TRBD1,TGTGCCAGCAGCCTTTCTGGACAGGGCGTAGCGGGCTACACCTTC,CASSLSGQGVAGYTF
TRBV30,few,TRBJ1-2,NA,TGTGCCTGGAGTTTGACAGGATATGGCTACACCTTC,CAWSLTGYGYTF
TRBV4-1,once,TRBJ2-7,NA,TGCGCCAGCAGCCAAGAAACCTTGAATTCGGACACCTCCTACGAGCAGTACTTC,CASSQETLNSDTSYEQYF
TRBV6-6,NA,TRBJ2-3,TRBD2,TGTGCCAGCAGTTACTTTGCGGGGGGCACAGATACGCAGTATTTT,CASSYFAGGTDTQYF
TRBV6-5,NA,TRBJ1-2,NA,TGTGCCAGCAGCCCGGGCCCTAACTATGGCTACACCTTC,CASSPGPNYGYTF
TRBV12-5,once,TRBJ2-1,TRBD1,TGTGCTAGTGGTCTGGACAGGGGGCTCTACAATGAGCAGTTCTTC,CASGLDRGLYNEQFF
TRBV15,once,TRBJ1-5,TRBD1,TGTGCCACCAGCACCCTCCAGGAAAGGGAGACAGGGGCGTTCTTGCCCCAGCATTTT,CATSTLQERETGAFLPQHF
TRBV29-1,few,TRBJ1-1,TRBD1,TGCAGCGCTCACAGGGGCACTGAAGCTTTCTTT,CSAHRGTEAFF
TRBV7-9,few,TRBJ2-5,TRBD1,TGTGCCAGCAGCTTAGGGGGACAGCCGAACCAAGAGACCCAGTACTTC,CASSLGGQPNQETQYF
TRBV4-1,NA,TRBJ1-5,NA,TGCGCCAGCAGCCAAGAAGTAACGGGGGATCAGCCCCAGCATTTT,CASSQEVTGDQPQHF
TRBV4-2,NA,TRBJ2-7,TRBD1,TGTGCCAGCAGCCAGGCCGGGACAGGGGGAGGGCAGTACTTC,CASSQAGTGGGQYF
TRBV6-5,once,TRBJ1-3,NA,TGTGCCAGCAGTTCCGAACAGGGTTCTGGAAACACCATATATTTT,CASSSEQGSGNTIYF